This T cell receptor beta chain derives from a study of early T cells in non-severe SARS-CoV-2 infection. Study-level points and caveats: The study's VDJdb matching favored anti-spike CD8 responses and missed private and CD4 specificities.

This clonotype has more than one count but fewer than ten. Its antigen remains unidentified. The germline V gene has CDR1 SQVTM and CDR2 ANQGSEA. The trim removed 6 bases at V and 0 bases at J, leaving 6 bases unmatched. The CDR3 totals 14 residues. A single record per CDR3 protein comes from TCRdb applying MiXCR to the 5' RACE reads. The sample carries about 83,000 distinct CDR3 sequences, around 15% recorded once. The receptor comes from an adult who was a healthcare worker with PCR-confirmed SARS-CoV-2 infection or an uninfected control (not recorded which). Sequencing input: whole blood. The chain is built from TRBV29-1 and TRBJ2-7, with TRBD1 matching 9 bases. The CDR3 DNA sequence: TGCAGCGTACAACCGGGACAGGGCTCCTACGAGCAGTACTTC. Translating gives CSVQPGQGSYEQYF.